This is a list of T cell receptor beta chains from one sample in a study of post-analysis software for immune sequencing data. TCRdb processed the PCR reads anew with MiXCR; each CDR3 protein has one entry. The data contain hundreds of thousands of distinct CDR3 sequences, 45% of them seen just once; the ten biggest clones take up 9% to 13%. The specimen was blood. These receptors were collected from a girl aged 5 to 17 with multiple sclerosis. Both conserved end residues are part of each CDR3. Fields, in order: D gene, V gene, J gene, CDR3 length, clone size, CDR3 DNA, CDR3 protein. D genes are given only for firm matches. Not every row has a clone size; where given, it reads once, few, many or a size class.

D: -; V: TRBV6-2/TRBV6-3; J: TRBJ2-1; length: 17; size: -; DNA: TGTGCCAGCAGTTACCCCTGGACCGGGCCCACCGGGAGTGAGCAGTTCTTC; CDR3: CASSYPWTGPTGSEQFF
D: -; V: TRBV27; J: TRBJ2-1; length: 14; size: -; DNA: TGTGCCAGCAGTTGGAACGGGAGACGGGATGAGCAGTTCTTC; CDR3: CASSWNGRRDEQFF
D: -; V: TRBV27; J: TRBJ1-1; length: 12; size: -; DNA: TGTGCCAGCAGTTTCGCCCAGGGTCGGGCTTTCTTT; CDR3: CASSFAQGRAFF
D: TRBD1; V: TRBV12-3/TRBV12-4; J: TRBJ1-1; length: 15; size: -; DNA: TGTGCCAGCAGTAGACAGGGTGGCATGAACACTGAAGCTTTCTTT; CDR3: CASSRQGGMNTEAFF
D: -; V: TRBV29-1; J: TRBJ1-2; length: 11; size: few; DNA: TGCAGCGTCCTGTGGGAAAATGGCTACACCTTC; CDR3: CSVLWENGYTF
D: TRBD1; V: TRBV6-6; J: TRBJ1-1; length: 14; size: -; DNA: TGTGCCAGCAGCTCCCAGGGGGCGAACACTGAAGCTTTCTTT; CDR3: CASSSQGANTEAFF
D: -; V: TRBV21-1; J: TRBJ2-7; length: 16; size: -; DNA: TGTGCCAGCAGCAAGGGACTAGCGGGGTCCTCCTACGAGCAGTACTTC; CDR3: CASSKGLAGSSYEQYF
D: -; V: TRBV10-3; J: TRBJ1-2; length: 13; size: few; DNA: TGTGCCATCTCGGGGGCGGGTGACTATGGCTACACCTTC; CDR3: CAISGAGDYGYTF
D: TRBD1; V: TRBV27; J: TRBJ2-1; length: 15; size: -; DNA: TGTGCCAGCAGTTCCCCGGGACAGATCTACAATGAGCAGTTCTTC; CDR3: CASSSPGQIYNEQFF
D: -; V: TRBV9; J: TRBJ2-2; length: 15; size: -; DNA: TGTGCCAGCAGCGTAGGGCGGGTGAACACCGGGGAGCTGTTTTTT; CDR3: CASSVGRVNTGELFF
D: TRBD2; V: TRBV3-1; J: TRBJ2-7; length: 14; size: -; DNA: TGTGCCAGCAGCCCATTAGCGGGCGACTACGAGCAGTACTTC; CDR3: CASSPLAGDYEQYF
D: TRBD1; V: TRBV7-3; J: TRBJ2-7; length: 16; size: -; DNA: TGTGCCAGCAGCTTAGGGGGACAGGGGCTCTCCTACGAGCAGTACTTC; CDR3: CASSLGGQGLSYEQYF
D: TRBD2; V: TRBV5-1; J: TRBJ2-1; length: 16; size: few; DNA: TGCGCCAGCAGCAGGACTAGCGGGGGGACCTACAATGAGCAGTTCTTC; CDR3: CASSRTSGGTYNEQFF
D: TRBD2; V: TRBV28; J: TRBJ2-1; length: 18; size: -; DNA: TGTGCCAGCAGTTCCCAGCCCGACTTTTGGGAGGGCCGCAATGAGCAGTTCTTC; CDR3: CASSSQPDFWEGRNEQFF
D: -; V: TRBV7-9; J: TRBJ2-7; length: 15; size: -; DNA: TGTGCCAGCAGCATCGCGACAGGATTAAGCTACGAGCAGTACTTC; CDR3: CASSIATGLSYEQYF
D: TRBD2; V: TRBV25-1; J: TRBJ2-7; length: 17; size: -; DNA: TGTGCCAGCAGTGACCCGACAGCGGGACTAAAAAACTACGAGCAGTACTTC; CDR3: CASSDPTAGLKNYEQYF
D: -; V: TRBV14; J: TRBJ2-3; length: 14; size: -; DNA: TGTGCCAGCAGCCTCAGGAGAAGCACAGATACGCAGTATTTT; CDR3: CASSLRRSTDTQYF
D: -; V: TRBV19; J: TRBJ1-2; length: 13; size: few; DNA: TGTGCCAGCACCGGGACATCTAACTATGGCTACACCTTC; CDR3: CASTGTSNYGYTF
D: -; V: TRBV12-3/TRBV12-4; J: TRBJ2-7; length: 13; size: many; DNA: TGTGCCAGCAGCCAGGGAGGCACCTACGAGCAGTACTTC; CDR3: CASSQGGTYEQYF
D: -; V: TRBV7-2; J: TRBJ2-1; length: 16; size: -; DNA: TGTGCCAGCAGCTTAGTTGGATTTAGCTCCTACAATGAGCAGTTCTTC; CDR3: CASSLVGFSSYNEQFF
D: -; V: TRBV11-2; J: TRBJ2-3; length: 15; size: -; DNA: TGTGCCAGCAGCTTATTAGGCGGGACGACAGATACGCAGTATTTT; CDR3: CASSLLGGTTDTQYF
D: TRBD2; V: TRBV12-3/TRBV12-4; J: TRBJ2-1; length: 15; size: -; DNA: TGTGCCAGCAGACGGACTAGCGGGAGGGAGAATGAGCAGTTCTTC; CDR3: CASRRTSGRENEQFF
D: TRBD2; V: TRBV5-1; J: TRBJ2-5; length: 15; size: few; DNA: TGCGCCAGCAGCTCCGGACTAGCGGGAATAGAGACCCAGTACTTC; CDR3: CASSSGLAGIETQYF
D: -; V: TRBV29-1; J: TRBJ2-1; length: 14; size: few; DNA: TGCAGCGTTGGGGTTAGCGGCCTCACCAATGAGCAGTTCTTC; CDR3: CSVGVSGLTNEQFF
D: -; V: TRBV6-6; J: TRBJ1-1; length: 14; size: -; DNA: TGTGCCGGGGGATCCGGGGATGTGAATACTGAAGCTTTCTTT; CDR3: CAGGSGDVNTEAFF
D: -; V: TRBV27; J: TRBJ1-4; length: 13; size: -; DNA: TGTGCCAGCAGACTACAGGGAAGGGGAAAACTGTTTTTT; CDR3: CASRLQGRGKLFF
D: -; V: TRBV6-5; J: TRBJ1-2; length: 14; size: -; DNA: TGTGCCAGCAGCCGCTCCCTACAGGGAAATGGCTACACCTTC; CDR3: CASSRSLQGNGYTF
D: -; V: TRBV19; J: TRBJ2-4; length: 13; size: -; DNA: TGTGCCAGTAGCCTCCAGGGAGGTAACATTCAGTACTTC; CDR3: CASSLQGGNIQYF
D: -; V: TRBV11-2; J: TRBJ1-1; length: 14; size: -; DNA: TGTGCCAGCAGCTTAGCGCAGGGAAAGACTGAAGCTTTCTTT; CDR3: CASSLAQGKTEAFF
D: -; V: TRBV28; J: TRBJ2-7; length: 13; size: few; DNA: TGTGCCAGCAGTCACGACAGCCCCTACGAGCAGTACTTC; CDR3: CASSHDSPYEQYF
D: -; V: TRBV12-3/TRBV12-4; J: TRBJ2-7; length: 14; size: -; DNA: TGTGCCAGCAGTTTAGCGGAGAACAGCTACGAGCAGTACTTC; CDR3: CASSLAENSYEQYF
D: TRBD1; V: TRBV20-1; J: TRBJ1-2; length: 13; size: -; DNA: TGCAGTGCTAGAGAAGTGACAGGGGGTGGCTACACCTTC; CDR3: CSAREVTGGGYTF
D: TRBD1; V: TRBV5-1; J: TRBJ2-4; length: 15; size: -; DNA: TGCGCCAGCAGCCTCTTAACCGGGACAGTCCTAGAGCAGTACTTC; CDR3: CASSLLTGTVLEQYF
D: TRBD1; V: TRBV24-1; J: TRBJ1-2; length: 14; size: few; DNA: TGTGCCACCAGTGACTATACAGGGGCAGGTGGCTACACCTTC; CDR3: CATSDYTGAGGYTF
D: -; V: TRBV12-3/TRBV12-4; J: TRBJ2-5; length: 15; size: -; DNA: TGTGCCAGCAGTTTGGGTCTAGGGCCAGGAGAGACCCAGTACTTC; CDR3: CASSLGLGPGETQYF
D: -; V: TRBV7-2; J: TRBJ2-7; length: 12; size: -; DNA: TGTGCCAGCAGCTTCTCAATCTACGAGCAGTACTTC; CDR3: CASSFSIYEQYF
D: -; V: TRBV6-5; J: TRBJ2-5; length: 18; size: -; DNA: TGTGCCAGCAGTTACCATCATAGACAACCCCCCAGGCAAGAGACCCAGTACTTC; CDR3: CASSYHHRQPPRQETQYF
D: TRBD2; V: TRBV29-1; J: TRBJ2-7; length: 14; size: -; DNA: TGCAGCGTTGAGCGGAGCGGGGGAAAGGATGAGCAGTACTTC; CDR3: CSVERSGGKDEQYF
D: -; V: TRBV6-5; J: TRBJ1-1; length: 15; size: -; DNA: TGTGCCAGCAGTTACTCCGGGGTCCCTAATAGAGAAGCTTTCTTT; CDR3: CASSYSGVPNREAFF
D: TRBD2; V: TRBV29-1; J: TRBJ2-7; length: 17; size: few; DNA: TGCAGCGTTGAGTTTGGAACTAGCGGGAGTTTAGCCTACGAGCAGTACTTC; CDR3: CSVEFGTSGSLAYEQYF
D: -; V: TRBV3-1; J: TRBJ1-1; length: 13; size: -; DNA: TGTGCCAGCAGCCAGCAGGGTCTCGGTGAAGCTTTCTTT; CDR3: CASSQQGLGEAFF
D: -; V: TRBV20-1; J: TRBJ2-5; length: 15; size: -; DNA: TGCAGTGCTAGAGATCCCACAGCGGTCCAGGAGACCCAGTACTTC; CDR3: CSARDPTAVQETQYF
D: -; V: TRBV5-1; J: TRBJ1-1; length: 14; size: few; DNA: TGCGCCAGCAGCTTATCCGGGGGATACACTGAAGCTTTCTTT; CDR3: CASSLSGGYTEAFF
D: -; V: TRBV27; J: TRBJ1-1; length: 13; size: -; DNA: TGTGCCAGCAATTCGCATCCGGGGACTGAAGCTTTCTTT; CDR3: CASNSHPGTEAFF
D: -; V: TRBV12-3/TRBV12-4; J: TRBJ2-1; length: 19; size: many; DNA: TGTGCCAGCAGTTTTAGGGTTGGAGGGGGCAGCCTAAATTACAATGAGCAGTTCTTC; CDR3: CASSFRVGGGSLNYNEQFF
D: -; V: TRBV7-2; J: TRBJ2-1; length: 13; size: -; DNA: TGTGCCAGCAGCTGGAGCCCGTCGAATGAGCAGTTCTTC; CDR3: CASSWSPSNEQFF
D: TRBD2; V: TRBV7-6; J: TRBJ2-5; length: 16; size: once; DNA: TGTGCCAGCAGCTTAGAATTAGCGGGAGGGGAAGAGACCCAGTACTTC; CDR3: CASSLELAGGEETQYF